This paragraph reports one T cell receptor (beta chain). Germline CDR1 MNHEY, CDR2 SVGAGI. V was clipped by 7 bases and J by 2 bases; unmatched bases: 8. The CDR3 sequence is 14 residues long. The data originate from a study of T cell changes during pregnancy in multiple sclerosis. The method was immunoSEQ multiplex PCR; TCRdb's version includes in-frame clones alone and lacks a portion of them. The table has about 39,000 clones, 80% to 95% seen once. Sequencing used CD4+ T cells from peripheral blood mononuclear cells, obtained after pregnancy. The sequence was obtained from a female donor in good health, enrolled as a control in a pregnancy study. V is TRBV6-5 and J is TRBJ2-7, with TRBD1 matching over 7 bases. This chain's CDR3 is CASTPGTATYEQYF. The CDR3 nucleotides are TGTGCCAGCACCCCCGGGACAGCGACCTACGAGCAGTACTTC.